The TCR beta chain under discussion was sequenced for a study of beta chain features in type 1 diabetes. About this clone itself: Its antigen is currently unknown. A much larger clone is a single base away; this may be a read error.

V was trimmed by 3 bases and J by 7 bases, leaving 9 bases between them. The CDR3 sequence is 12 residues long. Germline V gives CDR1 SGHVS, CDR2 FNYEAQ. Study-level findings and limits: Patients' naive, central memory and Treg TCRB repertoires seemed closer to one another than those of healthy donors. All four CD4+ subsets from Type 1 diabetes patients carried moderately but significantly shorter TCRB CDR3s.

The isolated RNA, all of it, was reverse transcribed, so expressed TCRB transcripts were what got sequenced. Roughly 3.6 million reads were obtained on average from naive, central memory and regulatory T cell samples. Libraries were prepared by immunoSEQ multiplex PCR; TCRdb keeps only in-frame clonotypes and omits some of them. The sample records around 250,000 clones, 25% to 30% being singletons. The sequence came from a man aged 25-45 years in good health. Source material: central memory CD4+ T cells from blood. V usage is TRBV7-6 and J usage is TRBJ2-5; D is perhaps TRBD2 (6 bases). The CDR3 nucleotides are TGTGCCAGCAGCTTTACGGAGGGGACCCAGTACTTC. Amino acid sequence: CASSFTEGTQYF. The full variable domain, rest sourced from reference TRBV7-6 and TRBJ2-5, is GAGVSQSPRYKVTKRGQDVALRCDPISGHVSLYWYRQALGQGPEFLTYFNYEAQQDKSGLPNDRFSAERPEGSISTLTIQRTEQRDSAMYRCASSFTEGTQYFGPGTRLLVL.